This section outlines one T cell receptor (beta chain) sequence together with its context. Its antigen remains undetermined. No base quality values were provided; no much bigger clone lies one nucleotide off. These data originate in a study of CD8+ T cells in alopecia areata (dated 2018 in TCRdb). Regarding the study in general: Treated patients were enrolled in an open-label pilot trial of oral tofacitinib at 5 to 10 mg twice daily for moderate-to-severe alopecia areata. Tofacitinib was administered for 6 to 18 months, and 6 months of follow-up off drug were then conducted to assess delayed response and recurrence. In treated patients, disease severity was measured using the SALT score, which gives the percentage of scalp surface area affected. The study used high-throughput TCRbeta sequencing to examine T cell clonal expansion in alopecia areata, in both the C3H/HeJ mouse model and human patients. Human TCRbeta sequencing covered scalp tissue and sorted CD4+ and CD8+ peripheral blood T cells from patchy and totalis/universalis alopecia areata patients and healthy controls. Patients on tofacitinib were biopsied at baseline and after 4 and 24 weeks of treatment, and several of the patients also had a later scalp biopsy. Clonality in the scalp was compared among normal scalp (n=4), patchy alopecia areata scalp (n=8), and alopecia totalis/universalis scalp (n=8). RNA came from the PAXgene miRNA kit for fixed scalp, the miRNeasy kit for PBMCs, and the RNeasy kit for mouse skin. TCRbeta CDR3 regions were amplified by immunoSEQ multiplex PCR with 35 Vbeta forward and 13 Jbeta reverse primers. Paper-wide results and their limitations: Shared TCR sequences between patients were less evident than in mice, which may be partly attributable to HLA diversity in the patient population. Unlike mouse skin, which is dominated by gammadelta T cells, normal human skin has resident alphabeta T cells that are also sequenced, and this complicates analysis of the scalp TCR repertoire. Because the treated cohort was small and included a single nonresponder, larger studies are needed to assess links between baseline CD8+ expansion and response. Tofacitinib significantly decreased scalp clonality and the number of expanded CD8+ clones among the top 100 scalp clones. During tofacitinib treatment, many expanded lesional clones remained in scalp and blood, and this persistence may partly explain relapse after treatment is stopped. Higher clonality and more expanded CD8+ clones were observed in lesional scalp than in normal scalp, particularly in alopecia totalis/universalis, a finding suggestive of antigenic drive.

As encoded in the germline V gene, CDR1 is LGHNA while CDR2 is YNFKEQ. A distance of 1 base separates the germline ends of V and J, which lose 0 bases and 5 bases respectively. The CDR3, cysteine through phenylalanine, is 11 amino acids long. CDR3 DNA only is kept here, 33 bases in frame from base 1. Library construction relied on the immunoSEQ multiplex PCR assay. To provide template for TCR sequencing, every sample had RNA extracted and reverse transcribed into cDNA. SuperScript III was used to make first-strand cDNA, primed with a 2:1 mix of oligo-dT and random hexamers. A synthetic immune receptor repertoire was used to measure amplification bias, and any remaining bias was corrected computationally. The authors processed their data as follows. Raw reads were preprocessed to remove errors, and CDR3 was defined according to IMGT conventions as the region from the conserved cysteine to phenylalanine. Clonality was computed by normalizing Shannon entropy by log2 of the number of productive unique TCRs and subtracting the result from 1. Whether scalp clones were CD4 or CD8 was inferred by matching scalp TCRbeta sequences against CD4 and CD8 repertoires sorted from blood. This immuneACCESS table, as held by TCRdb, lists in-frame sequences with V and J called but not all clones. Of the missing ones, under half trace to an unresolved V gene in checked studies; the others have no known cause. V and J calls and clone size are those listed in that table; D and trimming were worked out from the DNA. In this sample the table shows under 200,000 clones, around three fifths of which occur a single time. The ten largest make up about 14% of the sample.

The time point label here, explained by the study, means: roughly 26 weeks on oral tofacitinib. According to the study, the label for this sample's treatment or condition signals: oral pan-JAK inhibitor, 5-10 mg twice daily. Lesional scalp punch biopsies and peripheral blood were collected from alopecia areata patients. PBMCs were isolated by density centrifugation and stained for CD3, CD4 and CD8, and CD4+ and CD8+ T cells were sorted on a FACSAria. Rearrangement joined TRBV4-2 to TRBJ1-2, with the D gene too uncertain to name. Sample: CD4+ T cells sorted from blood, taken at week 24, from a patient treated with tofacitinib. This receptor was obtained from a human donor with alopecia areata. The nucleotides read TGTGCCAGCAGCCAAGAGTATGGCTACACCTTC. Its translation reads: CASSQEYGYTF.